This T cell receptor beta chain was sequenced in a study of blood T cell repertoires in COVID-19. Study summary: COVID-19 samples collected from the United States, Italy and Spain covered acute and convalescent phases.

The V gene's germline CDR1 is LGHDT and CDR2 YNNKEL (reference sequence). The V and J ends lost 2 bases and 3 bases respectively, with 7 bases between them. This CDR3 is built from 14 residues. Method: immunoSEQ multiplex PCR; TCRdb's copy keeps in-frame clones and lacks some. Seen here are tens of thousands of clones, over 75% observed once, and the top ten hold 1% to 1.5%. This clone turned up a few times. The receptor was isolated from a middle-aged woman with acute or convalescent COVID-19. The chain joins TRBV3-1 (or the pseudogene TRBV3-2) to TRBJ1-4; D remains ambiguous. Sequencing input: peripheral blood. CDR3 residues: CASSQPGANEKLFF. CDR3 nucleotide sequence: TGTGCCAGCAGCCAACCAGGCGCTAATGAAAAACTGTTTTTT.